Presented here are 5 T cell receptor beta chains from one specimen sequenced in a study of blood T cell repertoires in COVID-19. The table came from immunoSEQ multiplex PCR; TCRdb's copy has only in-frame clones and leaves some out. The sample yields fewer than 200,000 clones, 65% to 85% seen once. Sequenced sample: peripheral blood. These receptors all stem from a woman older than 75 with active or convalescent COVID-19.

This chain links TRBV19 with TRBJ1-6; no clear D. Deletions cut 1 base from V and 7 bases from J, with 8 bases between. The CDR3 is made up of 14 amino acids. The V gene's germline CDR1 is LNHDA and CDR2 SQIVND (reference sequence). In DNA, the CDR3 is TGTGCCAGTAGTATAGGGCGCGGAAATTCACCCCTCCACTTT. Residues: CASSIGRGNSPLHF.

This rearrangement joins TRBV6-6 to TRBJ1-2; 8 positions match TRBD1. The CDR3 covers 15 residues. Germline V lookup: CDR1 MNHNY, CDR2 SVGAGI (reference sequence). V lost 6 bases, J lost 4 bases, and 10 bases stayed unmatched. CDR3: CASRASGGGGYGYTF. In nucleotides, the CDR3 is TGTGCCAGCAGGGCCTCAGGGGGCGGTGGCTATGGCTACACCTTC.

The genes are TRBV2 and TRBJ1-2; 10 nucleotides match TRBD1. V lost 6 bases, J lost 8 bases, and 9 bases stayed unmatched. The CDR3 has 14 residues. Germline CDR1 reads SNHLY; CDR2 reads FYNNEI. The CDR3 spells CASSQDRGRLGYTF. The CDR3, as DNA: TGTGCCAGCAGCCAAGACAGGGGGCGGTTAGGCTACACCTTC.

CDR3 protein: CASSGGLKNTEAFF. The CDR3 nucleotides read TGTGCCAGCAGTGGGGGACTGAAGAACACTGAAGCTTTCTTT. The chain carries TRBV6-2 or TRBV6-3 and TRBJ1-1; tentatively, D is TRBD1 (5 bases). V dropped 5 bases and J dropped 1 base, with 11 bases sitting between them. This CDR3 has 14 residues. Germline lookup yields CDR1 MNHEY and CDR2 SVGEGT.

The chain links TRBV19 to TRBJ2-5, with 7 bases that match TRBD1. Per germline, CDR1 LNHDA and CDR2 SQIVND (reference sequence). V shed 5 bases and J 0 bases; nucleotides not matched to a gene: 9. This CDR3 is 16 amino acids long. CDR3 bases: TGTGCCAGTAGTCGGCAGGGGGAGAACCACCAAGAGACCCAGTACTTC. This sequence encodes CASSRQGENHQETQYF. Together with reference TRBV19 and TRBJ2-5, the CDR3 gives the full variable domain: DGGITQSPKYLFRKEGQNVTLSCEQNLNHDAMYWYRQDPGQGLRLIYYSQIVNDFQKGDIAEGYSVSREKKESFPLTVTSAQKNPTAFYLCASSRQGENHQETQYFGPGTRLLVL.